The clone carrying this TCR beta chain was counted only a few times. The sample is drawn from a study of T cells in Graves' hyperthyroidism and ophthalmopathy. Template material for amplifying TCR beta CDR3 regions consisted of RNA transcripts. First-round RT-PCR of the TCR CDR3 relied on the HTBI primer set. TCRdb itself ran the multiplex PCR reads through MiXCR, one entry per CDR3 protein. This table holds about 500,000 distinct CDR3 sequences, 15% to 20% found once. Sequencing was done on a sample of blood. The origin of this receptor is a woman aged 18-29 years with Graves' ophthalmopathy.

CDR3: CASSQLRRSSYEQYF. The DNA of the CDR3 is TGTGCCAGCAGCCAACTGCGACGCAGCTCCTACGAGCAGTACTTC. This chain links TRBV11-2 with TRBJ2-7, with no clear D. Germline V CDR1 and CDR2: SGHAT, FQNNGV. This CDR3 region has 15 residues. Trimming took off 5 bases at V and 0 bases at J, with 14 bases between the two ends.